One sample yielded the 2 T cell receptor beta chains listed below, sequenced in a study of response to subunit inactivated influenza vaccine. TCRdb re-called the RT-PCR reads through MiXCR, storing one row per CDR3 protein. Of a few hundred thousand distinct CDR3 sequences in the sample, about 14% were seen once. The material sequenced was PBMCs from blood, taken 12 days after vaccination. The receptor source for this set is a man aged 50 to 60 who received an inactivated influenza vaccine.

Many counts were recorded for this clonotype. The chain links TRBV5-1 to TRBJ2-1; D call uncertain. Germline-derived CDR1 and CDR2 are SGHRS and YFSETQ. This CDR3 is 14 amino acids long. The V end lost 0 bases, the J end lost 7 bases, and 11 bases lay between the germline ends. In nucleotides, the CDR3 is TGCGCCAGCAGCTTGGGGTCAAAGGGTAATGAGCAGTTCTTC. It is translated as CASSLGSKGNEQFF.

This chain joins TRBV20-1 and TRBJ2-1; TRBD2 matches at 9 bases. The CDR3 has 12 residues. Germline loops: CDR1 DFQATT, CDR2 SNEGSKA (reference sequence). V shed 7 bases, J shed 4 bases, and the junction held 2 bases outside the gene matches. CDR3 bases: TGCAGTGAAGCGGGAGGATACAATGAGCAGTTCTTC. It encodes CSEAGGYNEQFF.